Sequencing of this TCR beta chain was carried out in a study of blood T cells in healthy people across ages. General observations from the study: Roughly linearly, TCR beta diversity per million T cells fell as age increased.

Sample-barcoded 5' priming and a J-beta primer mix drove a second PCR of about 7 to 11 cycles. From the 5' RACE reads, TCRdb called clonotypes with MiXCR, one entry per CDR3 protein. The sample comprises hundreds of thousands of distinct CDR3 sequences, about 40% of which are singletons, and 20% rests with the top ten. This CDR3 comprises 15 residues. V gave up 0 bases and J gave up 4 bases, with 12 bases separating them. The germline V gene has CDR1 LGHDT and CDR2 YNNKEL (reference sequence). This clonotype was found a few times. What it binds is not known. The origin of this receptor is a woman aged 60-70 years in good health. The rearrangement uses TRBV3-1 and TRBJ1-2, with TRBD1 as a possible D gene (6 bases). Sequencing was carried out using blood. CDR3 amino acids: CASSQDHTGSYGYTF. CDR3 DNA sequence: TGTGCCAGCAGCCAAGATCACACAGGGAGCTATGGCTACACCTTC.